In this sample, the clone carrying this TCR beta chain turned up once. Germline CDR1 MGHRA, CDR2 YSYEKL. This CDR3 is built from 19 residues. V gave up 4 bases and J gave up 0 bases; unmatched junction bases: 11. The data stem from a study of blood T cell repertoires in COVID-19. Study in general: Researchers got acute and convalescent COVID-19 samples from the United States, Italy and Spain. In each case, the material was cDNA or gDNA derived from T cells, B-cell-depleted T cells, or PBMCs.

As processed by the authors: Amplifying reference gene primers gave estimates of nucleated cell counts. The method was immunoSEQ multiplex PCR; TCRdb's version includes in-frame clones alone and lacks a portion of them. V and J calls and clone size are those listed in that table; D and trimming were worked out from the DNA. The table lists about 85,000 clones, roughly three quarters of them singletons, with over 9% in the top ten. V is TRBV4-1 and J is TRBJ2-6; the match to TRBD1 covers 8 bases. This TCR was sampled from a man aged 65 to 85 with acute or convalescent COVID-19. Sequencing was performed on peripheral blood. The DNA of the CDR3 is TGCGCCAGCAGCCCGTACCGGACAGGGCTCCCCTCTGGGGCCAACGTCCTGACTTTC. This encodes CASSPYRTGLPSGANVLTF.